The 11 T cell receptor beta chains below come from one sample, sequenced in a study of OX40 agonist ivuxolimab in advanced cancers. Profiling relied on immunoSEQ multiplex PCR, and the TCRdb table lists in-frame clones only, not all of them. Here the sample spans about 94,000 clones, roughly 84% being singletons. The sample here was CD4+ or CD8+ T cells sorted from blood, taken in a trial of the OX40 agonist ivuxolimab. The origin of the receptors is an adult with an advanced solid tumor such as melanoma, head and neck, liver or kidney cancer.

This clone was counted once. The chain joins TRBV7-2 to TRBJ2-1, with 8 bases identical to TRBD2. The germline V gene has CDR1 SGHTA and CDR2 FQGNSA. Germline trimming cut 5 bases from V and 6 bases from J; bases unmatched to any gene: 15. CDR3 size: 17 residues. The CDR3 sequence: CASSTIRPTRGGNEQFF. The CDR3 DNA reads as TGTGCCAGCAGCACAATCCGTCCCACCCGGGGGGGCAATGAGCAGTTCTTC.

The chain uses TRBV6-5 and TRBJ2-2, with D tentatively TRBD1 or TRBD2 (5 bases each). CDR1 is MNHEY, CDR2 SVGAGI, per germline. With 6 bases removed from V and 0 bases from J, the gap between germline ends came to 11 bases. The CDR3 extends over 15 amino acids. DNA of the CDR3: TGTGCCAGCAGGGAACGGGACCCGAACACCGGGGAGCTGTTTTTT. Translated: CASRERDPNTGELFF.

CDR3 in amino acids: CASTLRQGPLVEQFF. CDR3 sequence (DNA): TGCGCCAGCACCCTTAGACAGGGGCCCCTGGTTGAGCAGTTCTTC. The genes are TRBV5-1 and TRBJ2-1; 8 nucleotides agree with TRBD1. This CDR3 is 15 amino acids long. The V gene's germline CDR1 is SGHRS and CDR2 YFSETQ. The J segment lost 9 bases and the V segment lost 6 bases, leaving 14 bases of the junction unmatched.

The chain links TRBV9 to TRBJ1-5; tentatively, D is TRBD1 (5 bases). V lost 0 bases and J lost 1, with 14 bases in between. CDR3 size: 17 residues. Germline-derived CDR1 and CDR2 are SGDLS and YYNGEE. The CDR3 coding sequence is TGTGCCAGCAGCGTAGGGGGCCGAGGTGGGAGCAATCAGCCCCAGCATTTT. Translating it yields CASSVGGRGGSNQPQHF.

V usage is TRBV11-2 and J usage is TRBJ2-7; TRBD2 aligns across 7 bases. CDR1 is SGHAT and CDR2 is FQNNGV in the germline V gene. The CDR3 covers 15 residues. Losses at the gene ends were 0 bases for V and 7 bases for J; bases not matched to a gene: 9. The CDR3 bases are TGTGCCAGCAGCTTAGATGGTCGGGGGGTAGGGGAGCAGTACTTC. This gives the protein CASSLDGRGVGEQYF.

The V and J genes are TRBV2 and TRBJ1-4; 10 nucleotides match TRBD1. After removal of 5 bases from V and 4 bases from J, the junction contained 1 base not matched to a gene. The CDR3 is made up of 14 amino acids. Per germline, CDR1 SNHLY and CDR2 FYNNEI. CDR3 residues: CASSWTGGNEKLFF. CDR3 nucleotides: TGTGCCAGCAGTTGGACAGGGGGTAATGAAAAACTGTTTTTT.

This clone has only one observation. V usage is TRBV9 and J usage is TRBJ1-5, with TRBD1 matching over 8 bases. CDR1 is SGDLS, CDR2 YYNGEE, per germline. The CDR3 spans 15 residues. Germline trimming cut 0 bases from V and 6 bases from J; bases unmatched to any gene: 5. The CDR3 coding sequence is TGTGCCAGCAGCGTAGAAGGACAGGGAGGTCAGCCCCAGCATTTT. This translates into CASSVEGQGGQPQHF.

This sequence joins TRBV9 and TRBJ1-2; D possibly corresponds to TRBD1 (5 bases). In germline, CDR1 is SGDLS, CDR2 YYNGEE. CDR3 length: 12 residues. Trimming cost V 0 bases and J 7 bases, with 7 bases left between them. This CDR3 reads CASSVVGGGYTF. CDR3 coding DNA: TGTGCCAGCAGCGTAGTGGGGGGTGGCTACACCTTC.

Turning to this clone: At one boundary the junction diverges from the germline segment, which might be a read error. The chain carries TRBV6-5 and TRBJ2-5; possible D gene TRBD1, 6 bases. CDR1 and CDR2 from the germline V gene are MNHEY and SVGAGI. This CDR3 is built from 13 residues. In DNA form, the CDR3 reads TGTGCCAGCAGTTCTAGGGGTCCAGGGGCCAGGCACTTC. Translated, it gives CASSSRGPGARHF.

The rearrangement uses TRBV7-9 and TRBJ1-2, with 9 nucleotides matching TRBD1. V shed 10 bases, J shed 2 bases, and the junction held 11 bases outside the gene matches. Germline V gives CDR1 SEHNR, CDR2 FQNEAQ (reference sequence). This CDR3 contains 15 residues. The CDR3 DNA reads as TGTGCCACCGACCGGGACAGGGATTCCAACTATGGCTACACCTTC. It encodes CATDRDRDSNYGYTF.

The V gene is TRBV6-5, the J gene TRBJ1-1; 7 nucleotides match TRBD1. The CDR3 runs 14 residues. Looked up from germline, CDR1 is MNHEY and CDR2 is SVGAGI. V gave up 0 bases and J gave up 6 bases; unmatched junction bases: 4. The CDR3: CASSYSFTGAEAFF. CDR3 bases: TGTGCCAGCAGTTACTCATTTACAGGGGCTGAAGCTTTCTTT.